The source of this T cell receptor beta chain is a study of cytomegalovirus exposure and HLA in healthy donors. Background on the study: Early released data comprised around 85 million unique TCRs from HLA-typed donors.

Per germline, CDR1 LNHDA and CDR2 SQIVND (reference sequence). CDR3 length: 16 residues. The germline V and J ends were trimmed by 0 bases and 0 bases, with 9 bases remaining between them. 13 Jbeta primers and 60 Vbeta primers were used for the PCR. In the original workflow: It was a later analysis that counted 83 million or so unique TCR beta chains, of which some 9.9 million were shared. The table came from immunoSEQ multiplex PCR; TCRdb's copy has only in-frame clones and leaves some out. From that table come the V and J calls and clone size; the DNA was used to work out D and trimming. The repertoire holds about 140,000 clones, with 80% as singletons.

This clonotype was obtained from a male donor in good health and CMV-seropositive. Sequencing input: PBMCs. The V call is TRBV19, the J call TRBJ2-1; TRBD1 might be the D (5 bases). The CDR3 region has the DNA TGTGCCAGTAGTATAGAGGACATCCGCTCCTACAATGAGCAGTTCTTC. Amino acid sequence: CASSIEDIRSYNEQFF.